These 19 T cell receptor beta chains were sequenced from one sample in a study of type 1 regulatory T cells (dated by TCRdb to 2020 to 2023). Their specific antigens are unknown. Data came from an Illumina MiSeq. Clones were called with MiXCR by TCRdb after fastp trimmed the public reads at Q25, and only in-frame beta chains were retained. Each entry is one CDR3 protein sequence, shown with its most common DNA and genes. The sample table records about 59,000 distinct CDR3 sequences; 62% of these occur just once. Together, the top ten hold about 2% of the sample. The sequencing input was cultured non-Tr1 T cells, either the whole culture or a sorted T cell fraction (not recorded which). Read against the paper, the sample's cell subset or site label means: non-Tr1 population from the T-allo10 product. Every receptor here comes from a human donor in good health.

V gene TRBV7-3 combines with J gene TRBJ2-7, with 16 bases aligning to TRBD2. J lost 4 bases, V lost 4 bases, and 1 base had no gene match. The CDR3 spans 15 residues. CDR1 SGHTA and CDR2 FQGTGA come from the germline V gene. The DNA of the CDR3 is TGTGCCAGCAGCTCGGGACTAGCGGGAGGGTACGAGCAGTACTTC. This sequence encodes CASSSGLAGGYEQYF.

The chain uses TRBV2 and TRBJ2-5, with D possibly TRBD1 on 7 matching bases. The V gene's germline CDR1 is SNHLY and CDR2 FYNNEI. V gave up 6 bases and J gave up 5 bases, with 19 bases separating them. CDR3 length: 15 amino acids. CDR3 bases: TGTGCCAGCAGCGACAGGGCTGGGACTGGTGAGACCCAGTACTTC. It translates to CASSDRAGTGETQYF.

The J gene is TRBJ1-6, the V gene TRBV20-1; D is unresolved. The germline V gene has CDR1 DFQATT and CDR2 SNEGSKA (reference sequence). This CDR3 is 13 amino acids long. Trimming shortened V by 3 bases and J by 3 bases, and 6 bases separated the two germline ends. CDR3 in amino acids: CSARADYNSPLHF. CDR3 DNA: TGCAGTGCTAGGGCGGACTATAATTCACCCCTCCACTTT.

By sample fraction, this clonotype is medium-sized (0.01 to 0.1%). J is TRBJ1-5 and V is TRBV12-3 or TRBV12-4, with D unresolved. This CDR3 has 13 amino acids. V dropped 2 bases and J dropped 5 bases, with 7 bases sitting between them. CDR3 region: CASSLQIYQPQHF. Written as DNA, the CDR3 is TGTGCCAGCAGTTTACAGATCTATCAGCCCCAGCATTTT.

This clonotype is classed as medium-sized. The chain combines TRBV7-3 with TRBJ1-1; D gene ambiguous. Trimming took off 1 base at V and 3 bases at J, with 6 bases between the two ends. CDR1 and CDR2 from the germline V gene are SGHTA and FQGTGA. The CDR3 is 13 residues long. The CDR3 region is CASSLNLDTEAFF. CDR3 bases: TGTGCCAGCAGCTTAAATCTGGACACTGAAGCTTTCTTT. Full variable domain (remainder filled in from reference TRBV7-3 and TRBJ1-1): GAGVSQTPSNKVTEKGKYVELRCDPISGHTALYWYRQSLGQGPEFLIYFQGTGAADDSGLPNDRFFAVRPEGSVSTLKIQRTERGDSAVYLCASSLNLDTEAFFGQGTRLTVV.

The chain employs TRBV20-1 and TRBJ1-6, with a weak D call TRBD1 (5 bases). V was clipped by 0 bases and J by 1 base, with 10 bases between them. This CDR3 contains 16 residues. Germline V CDR1 and CDR2: DFQATT, SNEGSKA (reference sequence). The chain's CDR3 is CSARDLKGSYNSPLHF. The CDR3 coding sequence is TGCAGTGCTAGAGATCTGAAGGGGTCCTATAATTCACCCCTCCACTTT.

This clonotype has a single count. The chain recombines TRBV20-1 with TRBJ2-1, with 9 bases lining up with TRBD2. CDR1 and CDR2 from the germline V gene are DFQATT and SNEGSKA (reference sequence). CDR3 length: 13 residues. Trimming cost V 7 bases and J 5 bases; bases outside gene matches: 6. CDR3 DNA: TGCAGTGGGTCTAGCGGGACCCACAATGAGCAGTTCTTC. Residues: CSGSSGTHNEQFF.

This chain joins TRBV12-3 or TRBV12-4 and TRBJ2-4; weak D call: TRBD2 (6 bases). V lost 8 bases, J lost 0 bases, and 23 bases lay in between. The CDR3 consists of 18 residues. In DNA form, the CDR3 reads TGTGCCAGCTCCCGTGGGGGAGGCGCAGTTCTAGCCAAAAACATTCAGTACTTC. Its translation is CASSRGGGAVLAKNIQYF.

This clonotype came up a few times. The V gene is TRBV5-6, the J gene TRBJ2-2, with 8 positions matching TRBD1. CDR1 and CDR2 (germline): SGHDT, YYEEEE. The CDR3 is 15 amino acids. With V trimmed by 0 bases and J by 4 bases, 2 bases remained unmatched. CDR3: CASSLGGQVTGELFF. DNA of the CDR3: TGTGCCAGCAGCTTGGGGGGACAGGTCACCGGGGAGCTGTTTTTT.

The gene calls are TRBV24-1 and TRBJ2-5; D is undetermined. This CDR3 spans 12 amino acids. The V end was cut by 2 bases, the J end by 3 bases, with 3 bases between. Germline-derived CDR1 and CDR2 are KGHDR and SFDVKD. CDR3 protein: CATSDSKETQYF. The CDR3 DNA reads TGTGCCACCAGTGATTCCAAAGAGACCCAGTACTTC.

The rearrangement joins TRBV5-5 to TRBJ2-5; 9 nucleotides match TRBD2. This CDR3 has 15 amino acids. Per germline, CDR1 SGHKS and CDR2 YYEKEE (reference sequence). The V and J ends lost 4 bases and 5 bases, in that order; junction bases with no gene match: 9. The CDR3 DNA is TGTGCCAGCAGCGGGCGGATAGCGGGAGCCGAGACCCAGTACTTC. Protein product: CASSGRIAGAETQYF.

This clonotype occurred a few times. The chain has TRBV7-2 and TRBJ1-1, with a tentative D call TRBD1 (5 bases). Per germline, CDR1 SGHTA and CDR2 FQGNSA. Trimming left V 5 bases short and J 0 bases short, with 10 bases between. There are 14 residues in the CDR3. Written as DNA, the CDR3 is TGTGCCAGCAGCCAGGGCAGACTGAACACTGAAGCTTTCTTT. Translated: CASSQGRLNTEAFF.

This clonotype is medium-sized by share. CDR3 DNA sequence: TGTGCCAGCAGCTCCCTCCGTGAAAATGAGCAGTTCTTC. Protein sequence: CASSSLRENEQFF. V usage is TRBV5-4 and J usage is TRBJ2-1; D gene uncertain. The V gene's germline CDR1 is SGHNT and CDR2 YYREEE (reference sequence). The V end was cut by 3 bases, the J end by 7 bases, with 11 bases between. The length of the CDR3 is 13 residues.

The gene calls are TRBV4-3 and TRBJ2-7, with unresolved D. The V end was cut by 0 bases, the J end by 3 bases, with 6 bases between. There are 13 residues in the CDR3. The germline CDR1 and CDR2 sequences are LGHNA and YSLEER. This CDR3 reads CASSQERLYEQYF. The CDR3 DNA reads TGCGCCAGCAGCCAAGAAAGGCTCTACGAGCAGTACTTC.

The CDR3 nucleotides are TGTGCCAGCAGTCGCGACAGAACTGAAAAACTGTTTTTT. This translates into CASSRDRTEKLFF. The chain links TRBV6-5 to TRBJ1-4, with D maybe TRBD1 (5 bases). This CDR3 spans 13 amino acids. Trimming cost V 5 bases and J 7 bases, with 11 bases left between them. Germline V gene sequence: CDR1 MNHEY, CDR2 SVGAGI.

V gene TRBV11-2 combines with J gene TRBJ1-6; D gene ambiguous. The CDR3 contains 15 residues. The ends were cut back, 0 bases at V and 0 bases at J, with 3 bases in the middle. Germline-derived CDR1 and CDR2 are SGHAT and FQNNGV. The CDR3 DNA reads as TGTGCCAGCAGCTTAGACAGCTCCTATAATTCACCCCTCCACTTT. This gives the protein CASSLDSSYNSPLHF.

The chain links TRBV18 to TRBJ1-5; 8 bases map to TRBD1. The CDR3 loop spans 16 amino acids. V lost 3 bases to trimming and J lost 0 bases; unmatched junction nucleotides: 4. Looked up from germline, CDR1 is KGHSH and CDR2 is LQKENI. The DNA for the CDR3 is TGTGCCAGCTCACCTTACGGACAGGGTAGCAATCAGCCCCAGCATTTT. Its translation is CASSPYGQGSNQPQHF.

The sample holds one count of this clonotype. The chain carries TRBV11-3 and TRBJ2-7; TRBD1 matches at 9 bases. The CDR3 loop spans 14 amino acids. V lost 1 base, J lost 5 bases, and 3 bases stayed unmatched. CDR1 and CDR2 from the germline V gene are SGHNT and YENEEA. CDR3 sequence: CASSLGQGGHEQYF. As DNA, the CDR3 is TGTGCCAGCAGCTTAGGACAGGGGGGACACGAGCAGTACTTC.

This sequence joins TRBV6-2 or TRBV6-3 and TRBJ2-5; possible D gene TRBD1, 6 bases. Germline V gives CDR1 MNHEY, CDR2 SVGEGT. V lost 2 bases, J lost 5 bases, and 18 bases lay in between. The CDR3 contains 16 residues. This CDR3 is CASSYEFMGARETQYF. Written as DNA, the CDR3 is TGTGCCAGCAGTTACGAGTTTATGGGGGCTCGGGAGACCCAGTACTTC.